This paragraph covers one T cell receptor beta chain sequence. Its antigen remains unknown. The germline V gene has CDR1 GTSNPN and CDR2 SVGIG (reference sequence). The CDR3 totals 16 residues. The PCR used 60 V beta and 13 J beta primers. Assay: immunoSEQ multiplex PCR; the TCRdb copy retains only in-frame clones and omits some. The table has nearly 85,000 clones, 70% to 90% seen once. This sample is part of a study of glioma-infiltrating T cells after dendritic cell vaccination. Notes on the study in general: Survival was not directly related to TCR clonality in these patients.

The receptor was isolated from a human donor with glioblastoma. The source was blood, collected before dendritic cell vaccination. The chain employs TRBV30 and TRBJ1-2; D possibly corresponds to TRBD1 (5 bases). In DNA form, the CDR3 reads TGTGCTTCGAAGCGGCAGGGTGGAAAGGGAGGGTATGGCTACACCTTC. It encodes CASKRQGGKGGYGYTF.